The 21 T cell receptor beta chains given below trace back to one sample, sequenced in a study of T cell repertoires in cytomegalovirus infection. TCRdb reprocessed the reads with MiXCR, giving one entry per CDR3 protein. This sample has some 300,000 distinct CDR3 sequences, with about 8.8% found just once. Sequenced input: PBMCs. The receptors shown here come from a human donor in good health (CMV status not recorded). Some clones in this sample may be carry-over from other donors' samples.

This clonotype has ten or more counts. The chain combines TRBV18 with TRBJ2-1, with TRBD1 identical over 9 bases. The J segment lost 14 bases and the V segment lost 4 bases, leaving 9 bases of the junction unmatched. The CDR3 spans 13 residues. In germline, CDR1 is KGHSH, CDR2 LQKENI. The CDR3 sequence is CASSQSRDREEFF. CDR3 coding DNA: TGTGCCAGCTCACAATCCCGGGACAGGGAAGAGTTCTTC.

A few counts support this clonotype. The V call is TRBV20-1, the J call TRBJ2-7; possible D gene TRBD2, 7 bases. Trimming removed 8 bases from V and 2 bases from J, with 10 bases in between. The CDR3 is 11 amino acids. CDR1 DFQATT and CDR2 SNEGSKA come from the germline V gene (reference sequence). The CDR3 DNA follows: TGCAGTAGCGGGACACCCTACGAGCAGTACGTC. Amino acids: CSSGTPYEQYV.

In this sample, this clonotype turned up many times. This chain uses TRBV7-2 with TRBJ2-7, with 10 nucleotides matching TRBD2. The CDR3 loop spans 17 amino acids. Germline values: CDR1 SGHTA, CDR2 FQGNSA. Trimming cost V 3 bases and J 2 bases; bases outside gene matches: 10. The CDR3 loop reads CASSLASSGGPTYEQYF. The CDR3 DNA reads TGTGCCAGCAGCTTGGCCTCTAGCGGGGGACCAACCTACGAGCAGTACTTC.

This clonotype appeared many times. The chain employs TRBV7-8 and TRBJ2-1; 7 bases align to TRBD2. Trimming removed 0 bases from V and 12 bases from J; junction bases left unmatched: 11. CDR1 and CDR2 from the germline V gene are SGHVS and FQNEAQ. The CDR3 totals 15 residues. CDR3 protein: CASSLAQTPWGGQFF. For the CDR3, the DNA is TGTGCCAGCAGCTTAGCACAGACCCCATGGGGGGGGCAGTTCTTC.

This clonotype was seen ten or more times. The V and J genes are TRBV28 and TRBJ1-2; no clear D gene. Germline lookup yields CDR1 MDHEN and CDR2 SYDVKM. CDR3 length: 13 residues. V was cut by 3 bases and J by 5 bases, with 10 bases left in between. The CDR3 DNA follows: TGTGCCAGCAGTTTCGGTCAGGAGTATGGCTACACCTTC. Translating gives CASSFGQEYGYTF.

This clonotype has ten or more counts. The chain employs TRBV7-8 and TRBJ2-7, with 9 positions matching TRBD2. V lost 1 base to trimming and J lost 3 bases; unmatched junction nucleotides: 10. The CDR3 is 17 amino acids. Germline V gene sequence: CDR1 SGHVS, CDR2 FQNEAQ. The CDR3 sequence is CASSLGTLAGLYYEQYV. CDR3 DNA sequence: TGTGCCAGCAGCTTAGGGACCCTAGCGGGGCTCTACTACGAGCAGTACGTC.

This clonotype was observed many times. The V gene is TRBV29-1, the J gene TRBJ2-1; a weak D match, TRBD1 (6 bases). This CDR3 spans 14 amino acids. The germline V and J ends were trimmed by 3 bases and 4 bases, with 13 bases remaining between them. CDR1 and CDR2 from the germline V gene are SQVTM and ANQGSEA. This chain's CDR3 is CSVDHRDLYNEQFF. CDR3 in DNA: TGCAGCGTTGACCACAGGGACCTATACAATGAGCAGTTCTTC.

There are a few counts of this clonotype. The chain has TRBV5-4 and TRBJ2-2; D not resolved. The V end was cut by 0 bases, the J end by 4 bases, with 13 bases between. Germline lookup yields CDR1 SGHNT and CDR2 YYREEE (reference sequence). This CDR3 has 16 amino acids. CDR3 region: CASSLVGSRATGELFF. As DNA, the CDR3 is TGTGCCAGCAGCTTGGTAGGGTCGCGAGCCACCGGGGAGCTGTTTTTT.

This clonotype is judged large. The CDR3 DNA reads as TGTGCCAGCAGCTTTGGTGATCAGCCCCAGCATTTT. Its translation: CASSFGDQPQHF. This sequence joins TRBV12-3 or TRBV12-4 and TRBJ1-5, with D uncertain. Trimming left V 6 bases short and J 5 bases short, with 8 bases between. The CDR3 loop spans 12 amino acids.

This clonotype was seen at least ten times. The chain couples TRBV20-1 to TRBJ2-5; D not resolved. V lost 3 bases, J lost 3 bases, and 5 bases lay in between. Germline V gives CDR1 DFQATT, CDR2 SNEGSKA (reference sequence). CDR3 size: 11 residues. CDR3 in amino acids: CSASFEETQYF. As DNA, the CDR3 is TGCAGTGCTAGCTTTGAAGAGACCCAGTACTTC.

There are a few counts of this clonotype. V gene TRBV9 combines with J gene TRBJ2-5; D unresolved. The CDR3 is 13 amino acids. V gave up 0 bases and J gave up 0 bases, with 3 bases separating them. CDR1 SGDLS and CDR2 YYNGEE come from the germline V gene. The CDR3 coding sequence is TGTGCCAGCAGCGTAGGGGACCAAGAGACCCAGTACTTC. This translates into CASSVGDQETQYF.

This clonotype has a handful of counts. J is TRBJ1-5 and V is TRBV19; D remains ambiguous. The CDR3 consists of 16 residues. The ends were cut back, 3 bases at V and 0 bases at J, with 12 bases in the middle. Germline loops: CDR1 LNHDA, CDR2 SQIVND (reference sequence). CDR3 residues: CASSISGRNSNQPQHF. Written as DNA, the CDR3 is TGTGCCAGTAGTATCTCCGGCCGTAATAGCAATCAGCCCCAGCATTTT.

This clonotype has a handful of counts. The J gene is TRBJ2-1, the V gene TRBV9, with D maybe TRBD1 (5 bases). The CDR3 spans 14 residues. CDR1 SGDLS and CDR2 YYNGEE come from the germline V gene. V dropped 4 bases and J dropped 3 bases, with 11 bases sitting between them. CDR3 DNA sequence: TGTGCCAGCAGCACCGGACAAGGCTACAATGAGCAGTTCTTC. Amino acids: CASSTGQGYNEQFF.

This clonotype was found many times. V and J are TRBV6-1 and TRBJ2-7, with a possible D match to TRBD2 (6 bases). Germline V gene data show CDR1 as MNHNS and CDR2 as SASEGT. This CDR3 comprises 14 residues. The V gene lost 4 bases and the J gene lost 4 bases, with 14 bases spanning the gap. The CDR3 bases are TGTGCCAGCAGTGTTTTTACAGGAGGGTACGAGCAGTACGTC. Protein: CASSVFTGGYEQYV.

This clonotype appeared a few times. The genes are TRBV20-1 and TRBJ1-6; D is perhaps TRBD1 (6 bases). The length of the CDR3 is 13 residues. Germline V gene sequence: CDR1 DFQATT, CDR2 SNEGSKA (reference sequence). Trimming pared 0 bases from V and 10 bases from J, leaving 10 bases between. The CDR3 here is CSAREGAGSPLHF. CDR3 nucleotide sequence: TGCAGTGCTAGAGAGGGGGCAGGGTCACCCCTCCACTTT.

Ten or more counts support this clonotype. This chain joins TRBV2 and TRBJ2-3, with unresolved D. Trimming stripped 8 bases from V and 1 base from J, with 19 bases between. The CDR3 loop spans 16 amino acids. Germline V gene lookup returns CDR1 SNHLY and CDR2 FYNNEI. CDR3 in amino acids: CASQRAALYRTDTQYF. DNA of the CDR3: TGTGCCAGCCAACGGGCGGCACTCTATCGCACAGATACGCAGTATTTT. The full variable domain, with the rest looked up from reference TRBV2 and TRBJ2-3, is EPEVTQTPSHQVTQMGQEVILRCVPISNHLYFYWYRQILGQKVEFLVSFYNNEISEKSEIFDDQFSVERPDGSNFTLKIRSTKLEDSAMYFCASQRAALYRTDTQYFGPGTRLTVL.

V is TRBV5-1 and J is TRBJ2-1; 15 bases agree with TRBD2. The length of the CDR3 is 20 residues. The V segment lost 3 bases and the J segment 1 base; nucleotides outside the gene matches: 11. From germline, CDR1 is SGHRS and CDR2 YFSETQ. As DNA, the CDR3 is TGCGCCAGCAGCTCGGAGGGACTAGCGGGGGGTCTCCGTTCCTACAATGAGCAGTTCTTC. The encoded protein is CASSSEGLAGGLRSYNEQFF.

The chain carries TRBV20-1 and TRBJ2-1; D could derive from TRBD1 or TRBD2 (6 bases each). The CDR3 consists of 17 residues. In germline, CDR1 is DFQATT, CDR2 SNEGSKA (reference sequence). Trimming took off 0 bases at V and 6 bases at J, with 21 bases between the two ends. The CDR3 protein is CSARDWGSGGVLNEQFF. CDR3 in DNA: TGCAGTGCTAGAGATTGGGGCTCCGGGGGCGTCCTCAATGAGCAGTTCTTC.

This clonotype has ten or more counts. The chain couples TRBV28 to TRBJ1-6, with 7 bases lining up with TRBD1. The CDR3 sequence is 15 residues long. After removal of 5 bases from V and 10 bases from J, the junction contained 11 bases not matched to a gene. CDR1 is MDHEN and CDR2 is SYDVKM in the germline V gene. The CDR3 reads CASSRGKNRGSPLHF. CDR3 in DNA: TGTGCCAGCAGTCGTGGGAAAAACAGGGGCTCACCCCTCCACTTT.

This chain links TRBV6-8 with TRBJ2-1; possible D gene TRBD2, 5 bases. V gave up 4 bases and J gave up 6 bases, with 19 bases separating them. Per the germline V gene, CDR1 is MNHGY and CDR2 is SAAAGT. CDR3 size: 16 residues. CDR3 in amino acids: CASSSPVRVWGNEQFF. DNA of the CDR3: TGTGCCAGCAGTTCCCCCGTGCGGGTTTGGGGCAATGAGCAGTTCTTC.

This clonotype was found many times. The CDR3 sequence: CASSLRNRPANTEAFF. Here the CDR3 DNA reads TGTGCCAGCAGCTTAAGAAACAGGCCGGCTAACACTGAAGCTTTCTTT. This chain uses TRBV11-2 with TRBJ1-1; D perhaps matches TRBD1 (5 bases). Germline CDR1 and CDR2: SGHAT and FQNNGV. Trimming removed 2 bases at V and 2 bases at J, with 15 bases between. There are 16 residues in the CDR3.